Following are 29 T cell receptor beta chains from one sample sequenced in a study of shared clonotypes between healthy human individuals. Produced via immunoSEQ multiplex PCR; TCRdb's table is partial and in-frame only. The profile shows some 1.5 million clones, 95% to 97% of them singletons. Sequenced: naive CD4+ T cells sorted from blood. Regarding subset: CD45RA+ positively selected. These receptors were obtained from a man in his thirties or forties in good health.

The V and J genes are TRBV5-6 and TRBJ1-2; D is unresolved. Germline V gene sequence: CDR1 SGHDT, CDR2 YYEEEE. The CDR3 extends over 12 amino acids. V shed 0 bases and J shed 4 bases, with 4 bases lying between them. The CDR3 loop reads CASSLEGYGYTF. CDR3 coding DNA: TGTGCCAGCAGCTTGGAAGGCTATGGCTACACCTTC.

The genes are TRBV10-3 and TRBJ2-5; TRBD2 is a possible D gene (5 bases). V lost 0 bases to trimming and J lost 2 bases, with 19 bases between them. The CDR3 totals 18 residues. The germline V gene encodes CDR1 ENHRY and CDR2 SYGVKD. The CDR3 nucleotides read TGTGCCATCAGTGAGTCGAGCCTAGAGAGGGCGCTACAAGAGACCCAGTACTTC. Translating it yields CAISESSLERALQETQYF.

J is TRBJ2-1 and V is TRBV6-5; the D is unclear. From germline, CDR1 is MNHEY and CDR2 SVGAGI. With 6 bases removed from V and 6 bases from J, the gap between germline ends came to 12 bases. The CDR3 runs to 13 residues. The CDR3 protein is CASRGYDRNEQFF. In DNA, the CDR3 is TGTGCCAGCAGAGGGTATGACCGCAATGAGCAGTTCTTC.

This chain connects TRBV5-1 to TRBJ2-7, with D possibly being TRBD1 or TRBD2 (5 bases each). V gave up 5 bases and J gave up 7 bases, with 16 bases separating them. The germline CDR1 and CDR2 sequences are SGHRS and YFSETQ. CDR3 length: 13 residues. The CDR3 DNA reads TGCGCCAGCAGTTCAGGGACCCTCTTGGAGCAGTACTTC. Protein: CASSSGTLLEQYF.

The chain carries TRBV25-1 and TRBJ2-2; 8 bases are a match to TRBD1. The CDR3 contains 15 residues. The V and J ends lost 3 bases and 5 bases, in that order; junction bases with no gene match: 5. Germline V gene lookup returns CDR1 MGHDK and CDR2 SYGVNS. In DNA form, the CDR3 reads TGTGCCAGCAGTGACCCCGGACAGGGAACCGGGGAGCTGTTTTTT. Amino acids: CASSDPGQGTGELFF. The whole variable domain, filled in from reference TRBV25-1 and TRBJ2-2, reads EADIYQTPRYLVIGTGKKITLECSQTMGHDKMYWYQQDPGMELHLIHYSYGVNSTEKGDLSSESTVSRIRTEHFPLTLESARPSHTSQYLCASSDPGQGTGELFFGEGSRLTVL.

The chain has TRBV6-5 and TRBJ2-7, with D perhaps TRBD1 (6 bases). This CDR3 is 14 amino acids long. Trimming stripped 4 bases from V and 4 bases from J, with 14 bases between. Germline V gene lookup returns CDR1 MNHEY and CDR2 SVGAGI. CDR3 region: CASSFTTGSYEQYF. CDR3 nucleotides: TGTGCCAGCAGTTTCACGACAGGATCTTACGAGCAGTACTTC.

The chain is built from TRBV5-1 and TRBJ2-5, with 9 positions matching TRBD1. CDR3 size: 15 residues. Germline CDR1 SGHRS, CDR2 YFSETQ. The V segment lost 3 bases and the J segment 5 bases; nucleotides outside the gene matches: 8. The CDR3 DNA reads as TGCGCCAGCAGCTGGCCGGGACAGGGAGTCGAGACCCAGTACTTC. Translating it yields CASSWPGQGVETQYF.

CDR3 protein: CASSPDLGQPHYNEQFF. Here the CDR3 DNA reads TGTGCCAGCAGCCCTGACCTCGGACAGCCCCACTACAATGAGCAGTTCTTC. This sequence joins TRBV7-2 and TRBJ2-1; D might be TRBD1 (6 bases). The V gene lost 5 bases and the J gene lost 3 bases, with 20 bases spanning the gap. CDR3 length: 17 amino acids. Germline-derived CDR1 and CDR2 are SGHTA and FQGNSA.

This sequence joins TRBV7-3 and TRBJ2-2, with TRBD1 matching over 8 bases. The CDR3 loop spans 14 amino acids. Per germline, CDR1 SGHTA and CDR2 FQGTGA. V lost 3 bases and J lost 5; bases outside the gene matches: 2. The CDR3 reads CASSLDRATGELFF. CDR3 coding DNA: TGTGCCAGCAGCTTGGACAGGGCAACCGGGGAGCTGTTTTTT.

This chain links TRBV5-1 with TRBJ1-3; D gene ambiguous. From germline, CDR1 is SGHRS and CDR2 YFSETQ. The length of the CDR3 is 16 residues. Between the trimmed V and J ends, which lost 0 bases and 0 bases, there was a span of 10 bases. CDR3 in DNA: TGCGCCAGCAGCTTGGGCCGGACGGACTCTGGAAACACCATATATTTT. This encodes CASSLGRTDSGNTIYF.

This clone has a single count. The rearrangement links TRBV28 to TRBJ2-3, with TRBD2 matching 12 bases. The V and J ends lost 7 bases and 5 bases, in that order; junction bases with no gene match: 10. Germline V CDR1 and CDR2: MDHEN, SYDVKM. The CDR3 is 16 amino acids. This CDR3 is CASTSGRARSKDTQYF. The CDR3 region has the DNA TGTGCCAGCACTAGCGGGAGGGCCAGGTCCAAAGATACGCAGTATTTT.

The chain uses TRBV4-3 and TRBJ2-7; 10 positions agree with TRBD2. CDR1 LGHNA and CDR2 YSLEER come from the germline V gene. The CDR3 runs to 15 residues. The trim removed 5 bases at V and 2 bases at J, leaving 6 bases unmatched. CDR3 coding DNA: TGCGCCAGCAGCGCCAGCGGGAGGGGTACCTACGAGCAGTACTTC. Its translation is CASSASGRGTYEQYF.

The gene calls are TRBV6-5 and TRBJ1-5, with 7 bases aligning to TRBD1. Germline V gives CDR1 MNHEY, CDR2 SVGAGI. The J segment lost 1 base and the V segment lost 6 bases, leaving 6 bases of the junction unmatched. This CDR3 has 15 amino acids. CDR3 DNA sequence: TGTGCCAGCAGGGCGACAGGGAACAGCAATCAGCCCCAGCATTTT. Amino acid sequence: CASRATGNSNQPQHF.

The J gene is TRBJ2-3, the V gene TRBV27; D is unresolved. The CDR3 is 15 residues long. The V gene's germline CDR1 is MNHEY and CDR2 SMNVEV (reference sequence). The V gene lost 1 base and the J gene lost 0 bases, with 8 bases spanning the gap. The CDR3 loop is CASSLLASSTDTQYF. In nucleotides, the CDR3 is TGTGCCAGCAGTTTATTAGCAAGTAGCACAGATACGCAGTATTTT.

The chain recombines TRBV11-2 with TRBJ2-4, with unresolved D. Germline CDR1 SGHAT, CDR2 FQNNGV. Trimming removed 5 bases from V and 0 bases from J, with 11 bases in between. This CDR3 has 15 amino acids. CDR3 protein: CASSPNRVAKNIQYF. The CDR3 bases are TGTGCCAGCAGCCCAAATAGGGTAGCCAAAAACATTCAGTACTTC.

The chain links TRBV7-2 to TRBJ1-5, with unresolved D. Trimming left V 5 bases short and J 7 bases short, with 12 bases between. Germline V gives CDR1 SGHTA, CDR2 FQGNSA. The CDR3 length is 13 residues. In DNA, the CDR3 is TGTGCCAGCAGCCAGAGGCTGTGGCAGCCCCAGCATTTT. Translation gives CASSQRLWQPQHF. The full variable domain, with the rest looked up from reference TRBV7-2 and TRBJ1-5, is GAGVSQSPSNKVTEKGKDVELRCDPISGHTALYWYRQSLGQGLEFLIYFQGNSAPDKSGLPSDRFSAERTGGSVSTLTIQRTQQEDSAVYLCASSQRLWQPQHFGDGTRLSIL.

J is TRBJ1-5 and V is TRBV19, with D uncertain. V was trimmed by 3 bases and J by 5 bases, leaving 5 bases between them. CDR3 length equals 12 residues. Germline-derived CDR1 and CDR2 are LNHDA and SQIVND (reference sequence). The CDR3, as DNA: TGTGCCAGTAGTATGTTTGATCAGCCCCAGCATTTT. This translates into CASSMFDQPQHF.

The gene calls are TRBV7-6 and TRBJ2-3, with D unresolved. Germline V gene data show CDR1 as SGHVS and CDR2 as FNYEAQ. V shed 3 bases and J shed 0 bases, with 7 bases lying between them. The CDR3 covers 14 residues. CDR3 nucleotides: TGTGCCAGCAGCTTGGAGCCTAGCACAGATACGCAGTATTTT. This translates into CASSLEPSTDTQYF.

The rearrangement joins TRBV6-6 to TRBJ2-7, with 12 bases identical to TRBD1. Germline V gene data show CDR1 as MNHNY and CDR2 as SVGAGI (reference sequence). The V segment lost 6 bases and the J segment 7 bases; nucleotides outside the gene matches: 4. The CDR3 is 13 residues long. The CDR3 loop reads CASRGQGAAEQYF. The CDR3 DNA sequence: TGTGCCAGCAGGGGACAGGGGGCTGCGGAGCAGTACTTC.

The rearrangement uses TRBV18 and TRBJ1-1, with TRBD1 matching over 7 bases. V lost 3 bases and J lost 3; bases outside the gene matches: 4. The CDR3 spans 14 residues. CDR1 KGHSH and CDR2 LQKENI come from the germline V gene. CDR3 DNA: TGTGCCAGCTCACCCGACAGGGTGTACACTGAAGCTTTCTTT. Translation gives CASSPDRVYTEAFF.

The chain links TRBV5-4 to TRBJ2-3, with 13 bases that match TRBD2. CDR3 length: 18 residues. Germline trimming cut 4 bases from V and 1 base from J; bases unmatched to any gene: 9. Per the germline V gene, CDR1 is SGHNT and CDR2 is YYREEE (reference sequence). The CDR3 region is CASSKGLAGLLRTDTQYF. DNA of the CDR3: TGTGCCAGCAGCAAGGGACTAGCGGGACTCCTCCGCACAGATACGCAGTATTTT.

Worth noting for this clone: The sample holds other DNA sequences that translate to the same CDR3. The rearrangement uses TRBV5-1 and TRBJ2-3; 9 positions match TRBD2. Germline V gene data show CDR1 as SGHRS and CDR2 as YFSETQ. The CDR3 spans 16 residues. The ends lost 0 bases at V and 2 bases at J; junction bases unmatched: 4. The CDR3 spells CASSLGLAGLTDTQYF. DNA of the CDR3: TGCGCCAGCAGCTTGGGCCTAGCGGGACTCACAGATACGCAGTATTTT. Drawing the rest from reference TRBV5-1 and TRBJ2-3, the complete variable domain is KAGVTQTPRYLIKTRGQQVTLSCSPISGHRSVSWYQQTPGQGLQFLFEYFSETQRNKGNFPGRFSGRQFSNSRSEMNVSTLELGDSALYLCASSLGLAGLTDTQYFGPGTRLTVL.

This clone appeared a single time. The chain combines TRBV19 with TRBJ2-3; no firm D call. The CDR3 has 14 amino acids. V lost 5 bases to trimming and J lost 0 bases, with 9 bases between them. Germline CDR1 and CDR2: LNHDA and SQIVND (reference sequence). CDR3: CASSVGISTDTQYF. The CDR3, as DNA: TGTGCCAGTAGTGTCGGCATTAGCACAGATACGCAGTATTTT. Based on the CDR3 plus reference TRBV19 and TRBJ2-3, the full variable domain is DGGITQSPKYLFRKEGQNVTLSCEQNLNHDAMYWYRQDPGQGLRLIYYSQIVNDFQKGDIAEGYSVSREKKESFPLTVTSAQKNPTAFYLCASSVGISTDTQYFGPGTRLTVL.

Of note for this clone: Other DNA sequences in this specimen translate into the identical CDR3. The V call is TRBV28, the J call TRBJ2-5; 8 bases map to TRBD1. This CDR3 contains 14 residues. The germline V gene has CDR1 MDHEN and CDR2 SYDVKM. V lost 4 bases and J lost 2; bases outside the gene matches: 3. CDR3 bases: TGTGCCAGCAGTTGGGACAGGAGACAAGAGACCCAGTACTTC. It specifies CASSWDRRQETQYF.

CDR3 nucleotides: TGTGCCAGCAGCCCTTCCCCGGGGAGTGGATATGGCTACACCTTC. Amino acid sequence: CASSPSPGSGYGYTF. V gene TRBV11-2 combines with J gene TRBJ1-2; D is ambiguous. CDR1 and CDR2 (germline): SGHAT, FQNNGV. The CDR3 contains 15 residues. V was trimmed by 5 bases and J by 5 bases, leaving 18 bases between them. Filled out from reference TRBV11-2 and TRBJ1-2, the complete variable domain reads EAGVAQSPRYKIIEKRQSVAFWCNPISGHATLYWYQQILGQGPKLLIQFQNNGVVDDSQLPKDRFSAERLKGVDSTLKIQPAKLEDSAVYLCASSPSPGSGYGYTFGSGTRLTVV.

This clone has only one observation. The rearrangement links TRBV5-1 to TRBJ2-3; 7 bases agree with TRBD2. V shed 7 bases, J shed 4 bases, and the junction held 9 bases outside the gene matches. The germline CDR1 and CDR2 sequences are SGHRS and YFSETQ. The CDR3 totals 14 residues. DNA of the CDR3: TGCGCCAGCGTGTCCTTGACTAGCCCAGATACGCAGTATTTT. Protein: CASVSLTSPDTQYF.

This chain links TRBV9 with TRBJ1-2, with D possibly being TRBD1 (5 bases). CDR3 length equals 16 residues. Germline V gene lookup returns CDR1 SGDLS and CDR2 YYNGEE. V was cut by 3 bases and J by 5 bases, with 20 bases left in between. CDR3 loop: CASSGSWGKFGYGYTF. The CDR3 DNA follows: TGTGCCAGCAGCGGATCCTGGGGGAAGTTCGGGTATGGCTACACCTTC.

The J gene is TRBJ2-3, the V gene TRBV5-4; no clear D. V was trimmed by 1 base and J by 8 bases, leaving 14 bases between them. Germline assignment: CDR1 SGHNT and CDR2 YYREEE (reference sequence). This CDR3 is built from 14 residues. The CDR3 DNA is TGTGCCAGCAGCTTGAAGGACGCTAGTACTACGCAGTATTTT. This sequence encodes CASSLKDASTTQYF.

Here the CDR3 DNA reads TGTGCCAGCAGCCAAGATCAGGGAGTGGGTGAGCAGTTCTTC. Amino acid sequence: CASSQDQGVGEQFF. The chain combines TRBV4-2 with TRBJ2-1, with D perhaps being TRBD1 or TRBD2 (5 bases each). The V end lost 0 bases, the J end lost 9 bases, and 12 bases lay between the germline ends. CDR1 LGHNA and CDR2 YNFKEQ come from the germline V gene. This CDR3 region has 14 residues.